The following is a TCR beta chain sequence with its context. This specimen comes from a study of control samples from healthy donors and cancer patients. CDR3 length equals 17 residues. V trimming: 4 bases; J trimming: 2 bases; junction bases outside the gene matches: 10. The germline gives CDR1 ENHRY, CDR2 SYGVKD. Profiling relied on immunoSEQ multiplex PCR, and the TCRdb table lists in-frame clones only, not all of them. The sample consists of around 140,000 clones, 91% of them appearing once. This clonotype was obtained from a man younger than 35 in good health. The sample was blood. The genes are TRBV10-3 and TRBJ2-3; 9 positions agree with TRBD2. The CDR3 DNA reads TGTGCCATCAGTGGGATCTCAGCGGGGGGTCTCACAGATACGCAGTATTTT. Protein product: CAISGISAGGLTDTQYF.